This T cell receptor (beta chain) was found in a study of neurological immune-mediated disorders (dated by TCRdb to between 2018 and 2021). Describing the broader study: Using UMI-based sequencing, the study compared peripheral blood TCR-beta repertoires from patients with HTLV-I-associated myelopathy (HAM/TSP), patients with multiple sclerosis, and healthy controls. The cohort included 68 subjects: approximately 14 with HAM/TSP, about 34 with multiple sclerosis, and around 20 healthy controls. The roughly 110 TCR-beta libraries included longitudinal samples, technical triplicates and paired sorted CD4+ and CD8+ T-cell subsets alongside PBMC samples. Here is what the overall study found, with its caveats: Across subjects, expanded clones never shared an identical CDR3 amino acid sequence, which suggests that the TCR-beta repertoires in every group were private. TCR clonal expansion was highest in HAM/TSP patients and lowest in MS patients, with MS patients falling below even healthy controls.

Healthy controls were blood bank volunteers in Maryland, USA. For sorted-subset TCR libraries, about 920,000 sorted CD4+ or CD8+ T cells were used. PBMCs were separated from peripheral blood using Ficoll-Hypaque density gradient centrifugation and then cryopreserved in liquid nitrogen. Paired sorted CD4+ and CD8+ subsets came from healthy controls, HAM/TSP patients and MS patients. This clonotype was recorded many times. Which antigen it targets is not known. No quality values exist for individual bases; no much larger clone is one base distant. CDR1 SEHNR and CDR2 FQNEAQ were looked up in the germline V gene (reference sequence). At the junction V is shortened by 5 bases and J by 5 bases, with 13 bases in between. Spanning cysteine to phenylalanine, the CDR3 consists of 13 amino acids. The read is trimmed to its CDR3 DNA, 39 bases read in frame from base 1. cDNA was synthesized by template-switch 5'RACE using a primer with a 10-nucleotide random unique molecular identifier that tagged each TCR transcript. Each sequencing run produced over 200 million TCR-beta sequences covering 15-18 subjects. Total RNA was extracted with the RNeasy kit. The KAPA Real-time Library Amplification kit was used to amplify TCR-beta VDJ regions with primers for the TCR constant region and the 5'RACE anchor. Sample indexes and Illumina adaptors were added in a first PCR, after which library yield was increased in a second PCR. The roughly 650 bp TCR product was size-selected on a 2% E-gel SizeSelection system after Ampure bead purification. Before pooling, library quality was checked on a Bioanalyzer, concentration was measured with Qubit, and libraries were quantified with the Kapa Library Quantification kit. Paired-end 2 x 150 bp sequencing of the libraries was performed on an Illumina HiSeq 2500. To increase sequence diversity, roughly 25-31% phiX was spiked into each library pool. The source study handled its data this way. The UMI-based MiGEC pipeline processed quality-filtered reads and removed over 75% of raw TCR sequences during error correction. IMGT germline references were used for alignment of VDJ genes, and clonotypes were defined by a unique CDR3 amino acid sequence together with V-J genes. VDJtools evaluated clonal expansion, Shannon diversity and CDR3 relatedness (CalcPairwiseDistances, ClusterSamples); CLCbio workbench built phylogenetic trees. Using coefficient-of-variation modelling across technical triplicates, the study counted a clone as expanded if it had at least 8 unique UMIs. TCRdb passed the public sequencing reads through fastp at Q25 and MiXCR, retaining productive beta sequences. Each entry merges the rows of one CDR3 protein and shows their most common DNA and genes. The V and J calls and clone size come from TCRdb's table, not from the authors' own analysis. A total of 15,000 to 20,000 distinct CDR3 sequences appear in this sample, around 10% of them only once. In total, the top ten clones hold roughly 29% of the sample.

Sequenced sample: CD8+ T cells from blood. The V and J genes are TRBV7-9 and TRBJ2-7, and TRBD1 may be the D gene, going by 5 matching bases. The source of this sequence is a woman in her forties or fifties in good health. The sequenced DNA is TGTGCCAGCAGCCTCCCAGGGATGGACGAGCAGTACTTC. It codes for CASSLPGMDEQYF.